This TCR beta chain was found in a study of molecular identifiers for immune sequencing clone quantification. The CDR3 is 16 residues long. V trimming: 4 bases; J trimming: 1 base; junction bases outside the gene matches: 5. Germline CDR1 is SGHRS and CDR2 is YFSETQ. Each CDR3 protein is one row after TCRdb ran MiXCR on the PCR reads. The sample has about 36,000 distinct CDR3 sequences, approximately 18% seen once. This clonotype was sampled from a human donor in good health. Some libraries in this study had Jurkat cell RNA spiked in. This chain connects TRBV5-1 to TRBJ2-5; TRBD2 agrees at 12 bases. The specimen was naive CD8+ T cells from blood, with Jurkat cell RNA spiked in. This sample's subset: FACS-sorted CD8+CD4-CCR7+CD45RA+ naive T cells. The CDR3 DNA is TGCGCCAGCAGCATGGGACTAGCGGGTTCCCAAGAGACCCAGTACTTC. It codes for CASSMGLAGSQETQYF.